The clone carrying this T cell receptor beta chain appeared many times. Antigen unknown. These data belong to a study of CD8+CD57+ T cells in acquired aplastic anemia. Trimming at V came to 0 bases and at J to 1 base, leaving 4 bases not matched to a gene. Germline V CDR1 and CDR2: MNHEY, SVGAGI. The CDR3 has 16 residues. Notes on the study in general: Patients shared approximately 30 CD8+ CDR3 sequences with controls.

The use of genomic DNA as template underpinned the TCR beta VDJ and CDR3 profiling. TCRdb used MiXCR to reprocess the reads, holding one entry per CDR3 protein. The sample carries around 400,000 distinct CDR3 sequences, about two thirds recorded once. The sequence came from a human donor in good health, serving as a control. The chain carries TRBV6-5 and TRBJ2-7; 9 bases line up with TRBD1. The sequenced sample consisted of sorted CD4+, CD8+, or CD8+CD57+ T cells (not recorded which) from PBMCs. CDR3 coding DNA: TGTGCCAGCAGTTACTCGTACAGGGGGCTATCCTACGAGCAGTACTTC. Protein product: CASSYSYRGLSYEQYF.